These 2 T cell receptor beta chains were all obtained from the same sample, sequenced in a study of long-term antiretroviral therapy in people with HIV. Run at survey level, the immunoSEQ assay was version v3.0. The protocol was immunoSEQ multiplex PCR, while the TCRdb copy is restricted to in-frame clones and leaves out a portion. The sample has 13,000 to 15,000 clones, approximately 85% seen once. This material consisted of unsorted PBMCs, taken 6.2 years after starting antiretroviral therapy. Receptor source: a man aged 35 to 55 with HIV.

The chain's CDR3 is CASSQDLGTSGRASEDEQFF. Written as DNA, the CDR3 is TGCGCCAGCAGCCAAGATCTCGGGACTAGCGGGAGGGCCAGCGAGGATGAGCAGTTCTTC. The chain combines TRBV4-3 with TRBJ2-1, with TRBD2 identical over 16 bases. This CDR3 is built from 20 residues. Germline values: CDR1 LGHNA, CDR2 YSLEER. V lost 0 bases to trimming and J lost 8 bases; unmatched junction nucleotides: 13.

On this clone itself: Compared with germline, one end of the junction differs, possibly owing to a read error. V gene TRBV28 combines with J gene TRBJ1-4, with D perhaps TRBD1 (5 bases). The germline gives CDR1 MDHEN, CDR2 SYDVKM. The CDR3 runs 18 residues. CDR3 nucleotide sequence: TGTGCCAGCACTCCTCAGAGGTTTCCAGGGAGGGCTAACGAAAAACTGTTTTTT. Its protein product is CASTPQRFPGRANEKLFF.